This T cell receptor beta chain was identified during a study of CD8+ T cells in alopecia areata. Study summary: The drug, oral tofacitinib, was given to treated patients at 5 to 10 mg twice daily. After 6 to 18 months of tofacitinib, follow-up continued 6 months off drug.

This clone was detected many times. The antigen remains undetermined. Investigators isolated RNA and reverse transcribed it into cDNA to act as the sequencing template. Repertoires were generated with immunoSEQ multiplex PCR, while TCRdb's copy carries only in-frame clones and drops some. This sample has 200,000 to 250,000 clones, with about 50% found just once. Treatment reported: oral pan-JAK inhibitor, 5-10 mg twice daily. Study results and caveats: Relative to normal scalp, lesional scalp, especially alopecia totalis/universalis, showed higher clonality.

The V gene end was trimmed by 9 bases and the J gene end by 1 base; junction bases not matched to a gene: 2. CDR3 length equals 13 residues. Germline-derived CDR1 and CDR2 are ENHRY and SYGVKD. The V call is TRBV10-3, the J call TRBJ2-2, with 7 bases matching TRBD1. Sample: CD4+ T cells sorted from blood, taken at week 4, from a patient treated with tofacitinib. This receptor was obtained from a human donor with alopecia areata. The CDR3 DNA reads TGTGCCATGTGGACAGGGAACACCGGGGAGCTGTTTTTT. Translated: CAMWTGNTGELFF.